The clone carrying this TCR beta chain was counted ten times or more. This sample is drawn from a study of T cells after yellow fever vaccination. Trimming cost V 6 bases and J 2 bases, with 31 bases left between them. The CDR3 runs to 21 residues. Germline-derived CDR1 and CDR2 are SNHLY and FYNNEI. TCRdb reanalysed the 5' RACE reads using MiXCR and keeps one entry per CDR3 protein. The sample carries some 250,000 distinct CDR3 sequences, about 3.9% recorded once. The sample consisted of PBMCs, taken 15 days after the yellow fever booster vaccination. The gene calls are TRBV2 and TRBJ2-2, with D possibly being TRBD1 (8 bases). The clonotype comes from a man aged 18 to 29 who received the YFV17D yellow fever vaccine. The CDR3: CASSSLPLLLGQGLNTGELFF. Written as DNA, the CDR3 is TGTGCCAGCAGCTCACTCCCTCTACTTTTAGGACAGGGACTAAACACCGGGGAGCTGTTTTTT.